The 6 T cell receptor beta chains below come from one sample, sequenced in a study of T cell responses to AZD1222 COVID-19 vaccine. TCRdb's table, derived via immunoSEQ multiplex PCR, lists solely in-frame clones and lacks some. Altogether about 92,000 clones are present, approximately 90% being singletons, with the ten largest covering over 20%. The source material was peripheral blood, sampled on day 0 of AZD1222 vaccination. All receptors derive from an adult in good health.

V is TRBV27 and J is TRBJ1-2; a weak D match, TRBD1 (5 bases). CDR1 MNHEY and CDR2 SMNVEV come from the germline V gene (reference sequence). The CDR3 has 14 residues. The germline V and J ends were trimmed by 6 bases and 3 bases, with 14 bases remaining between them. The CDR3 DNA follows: TGTGCCAGCAGGAACGCCGGGACGGACTATGGCTACACCTTC. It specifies CASRNAGTDYGYTF.

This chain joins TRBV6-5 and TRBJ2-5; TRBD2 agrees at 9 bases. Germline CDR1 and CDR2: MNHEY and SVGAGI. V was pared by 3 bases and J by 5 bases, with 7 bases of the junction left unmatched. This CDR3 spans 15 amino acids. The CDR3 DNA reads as TGTGCCAGCAGTTATGGCGGGGGGGCCTGGGAGACCCAGTACTTC. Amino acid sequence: CASSYGGGAWETQYF.

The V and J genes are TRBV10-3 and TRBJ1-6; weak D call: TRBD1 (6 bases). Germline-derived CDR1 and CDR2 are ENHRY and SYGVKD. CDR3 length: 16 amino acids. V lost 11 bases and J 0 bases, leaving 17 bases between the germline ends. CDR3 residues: CAAGRGASSYNSPLHF. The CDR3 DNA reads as TGTGCCGCCGGAAGGGGGGCCAGCTCCTATAATTCACCCCTCCACTTT.

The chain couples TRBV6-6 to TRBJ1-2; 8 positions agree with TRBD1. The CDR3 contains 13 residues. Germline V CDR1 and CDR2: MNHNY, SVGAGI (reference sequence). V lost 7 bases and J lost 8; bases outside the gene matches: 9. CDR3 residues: CASTETGAHGYTF. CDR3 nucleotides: TGTGCCAGCACCGAGACAGGGGCTCACGGCTACACCTTC.

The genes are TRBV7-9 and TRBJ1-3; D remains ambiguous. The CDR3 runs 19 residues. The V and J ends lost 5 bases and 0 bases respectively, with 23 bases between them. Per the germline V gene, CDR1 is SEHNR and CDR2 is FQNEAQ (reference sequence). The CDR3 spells CASSARPWAGRSSGNTIYF. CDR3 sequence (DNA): TGTGCCAGCAGCGCAAGGCCTTGGGCGGGCCGGAGCTCTGGAAACACCATATATTTT.

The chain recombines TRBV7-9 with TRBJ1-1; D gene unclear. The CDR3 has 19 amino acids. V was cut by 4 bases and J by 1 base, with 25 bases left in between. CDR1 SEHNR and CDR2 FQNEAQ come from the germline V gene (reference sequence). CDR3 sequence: CASSSSGGQSISRNTEAFF. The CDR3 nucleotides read TGTGCCAGCAGCTCCTCTGGTGGCCAGAGCATTTCCCGGAACACTGAAGCTTTCTTT.